This T cell receptor (beta chain) was retrieved from a study of technical replicates of blood from several donors. The CDR3 has 14 residues. The J segment lost 6 bases and the V segment lost 2 bases, leaving 5 bases of the junction unmatched. Germline CDR1 and CDR2: SGHTA and FQGNSA. The data were produced by immunoSEQ multiplex PCR, yet TCRdb's version contains in-frame clones alone and is incomplete. This table has just over 95,000 clones, 95% appearing once. This receptor was taken from a human donor in good health. Material for sequencing was T cells isolated from PBMCs. The rearrangement links TRBV7-2 to TRBJ2-3; 7 nucleotides align to TRBD2. DNA of the CDR3: TGTGCCAGCAGCTTAATGGCTAGCGGCGATACGCAGTATTTT. This codes for CASSLMASGDTQYF.